Here is one T cell receptor (beta chain) with its context. The data originate from a study of blood T cell repertoires in COVID-19. How the authors handled the data: Reference gene primer amplification gave estimated nucleated cell counts. Assay: immunoSEQ multiplex PCR; the TCRdb copy retains only in-frame clones and omits some. That table gives V, J and clone size, and the DNA gave D and trimming. The sample lists roughly 130,000 clones; about 80% were seen once. Participants had their cohort set by participant-reported clinical history. Two consecutive negative NP/OP PCR tests, clearance, or resolved symptoms defined Cohort 3 recovery. The CDR3 length is 17 residues. V lost 4 bases to trimming and J lost 0 bases; unmatched junction nucleotides: 9. From germline, CDR1 is MNHEY and CDR2 SVGEGT.

The TCR was taken from a man aged 50-59 years who had recovered from COVID-19. Material: PBMCs or T cells enriched from blood (not recorded which). This chain joins TRBV6-2 or TRBV6-3 and TRBJ2-3; TRBD2 aligns across 8 bases. The CDR3 here is CASSSPWAGGSTDTQYF. In DNA form, the CDR3 reads TGTGCCAGCAGTTCCCCCTGGGCGGGGGGTAGCACAGATACGCAGTATTTT.